The rows below give T cell receptor beta chains drawn from one sample of a study of T cells after yellow fever vaccination. TCRdb recomputed calls from the 5' RACE reads with MiXCR, one row per CDR3 protein. The sample lists 610,000 or so distinct CDR3 sequences, approximately 13% seen once, with under 15% in the top ten. The material was PBMCs, obtained on the day of the yellow fever booster vaccination. The receptor source for this set is a man aged 30 to 39 who received the YFV17D yellow fever vaccine. Both conserved end residues are part of each CDR3.

v_call: TRBV6-2/TRBV6-3
cdr3_aa: CASKDQGVVAGDNEQFF

v_call: TRBV5-1
cdr3_aa: CASSDRNQETQYF

v_call: TRBV20-1
cdr3_aa: CSARNRDTSYNEQFF

v_call: TRBV7-2
cdr3_aa: CASSLVEGNEQFF

v_call: TRBV29-1
cdr3_aa: CSASLGRETQYF

v_call: TRBV6-2/TRBV6-3
cdr3_aa: CASRRTDRYEQYF

v_call: TRBV29-1
cdr3_aa: CSVEVQGKGGYTF

v_call: TRBV7-3
cdr3_aa: CASSLYHRSNTGELFF

v_call: TRBV6-2/TRBV6-3
cdr3_aa: CASSAPRLAGGALNEQFF

v_call: TRBV20-1
cdr3_aa: CSASDSPRSSYEQYF